This T cell receptor (beta chain) was identified during a study of cytomegalovirus exposure and HLA in healthy donors. Profiled with immunoSEQ multiplex PCR; TCRdb holds only in-frame clones, not every one. Of 60,000 to 80,000 clones in the sample, around four fifths were seen once. The study, taken as a whole, reports: According to a subsequent analysis, TCR clusters identified in the first cohort showed a tendency to co-occur across the roughly 120 validation repertoires. It was approximately 150 TCR beta chains that were listed as cytomegalovirus-associated.

V was pared by 0 bases and J by 0 bases, with 10 bases of the junction left unmatched. In germline, CDR1 is LGHNA, CDR2 YSLEER. The CDR3 totals 20 residues. To note about this clone: Antigen: not known.

Sequenced sample: PBMCs. V gene TRBV4-3 combines with J gene TRBJ2-3; TRBD2 matches at 12 bases. The sequence derives from a man aged 25-45 years in good health and CMV-seronegative. The CDR3 protein is CASSQDIVLAGGVSTDTQYF. For the CDR3, the DNA is TGCGCCAGCAGCCAAGATATAGTCCTAGCGGGGGGGGTTAGCACAGATACGCAGTATTTT.